Each of the 31 T cell receptor beta chains below was sequenced from the same sample in a study of monozygotic twins with inflammatory bowel disease. TCRdb reworked the 5' RACE reads into one entry per CDR3 protein, no DNA. The sample data list 300,000 to 350,000 distinct CDR3 sequences. Specimen: blood. These receptors originate from a human donor with ulcerative colitis or Crohn's disease, or a healthy co-twin of an affected twin (not recorded which).

This CDR3 reads CATHHRAGAGYGYTF. V is TRBV4-1 and J is TRBJ1-2; TCRdb gives TRBD1 as the D gene, but with no DNA this cannot be confirmed. Germline V lookup: CDR1 MGHRA, CDR2 YSYEKL. This CDR3 has 15 amino acids.

The chain combines TRBV20-1 with TRBJ2-3; the TRBD1 assignment by TCRdb is unverifiable without DNA. This CDR3 contains 16 residues. The germline CDR1 and CDR2 sequences are DFQATT and SNEGSKA (reference sequence). Here the CDR3 reads CSARHRGQGAADTQYF.

This chain uses TRBV10-3 with TRBJ2-5; there is no DNA to check the TCRdb D call of TRBD2. The CDR3 runs 13 residues. Germline V lookup: CDR1 ENHRY, CDR2 SYGVKD. The CDR3 sequence: CAISPGVGETQYF.

The rearrangement joins TRBV5-1 to TRBJ2-3. The germline CDR1 and CDR2 sequences are SGHRS and YFSETQ. CDR3 length: 13 residues. This CDR3 reads CASMKERTDTQYF.

The CDR3 region is CASSYPAGGGPNEQFF. This chain uses TRBV7-6 with TRBJ2-1; TCRdb returns TRBD2, unconfirmable since there is no DNA. This CDR3 is built from 16 residues. CDR1 is SGHVS, CDR2 FNYEAQ, per germline.

The genes are TRBV12-3 or TRBV12-4 and TRBJ1-3. The CDR3 loop spans 13 amino acids. The CDR3 sequence is CASGRFSGNTIYF.

The chain combines TRBV5-4 with TRBJ2-2; TCRdb's D call, TRBD2, is unchecked because there is no DNA. The length of the CDR3 is 18 residues. Germline CDR1 and CDR2: SGHNT and YYREEE (reference sequence). CDR3 loop: CASSLGLAGPANTGELFF. Drawing the rest from reference TRBV5-4 and TRBJ2-2, the complete variable domain is ETGVTQSPTHLIKTRGQQVTLRCSSQSGHNTVSWYQQALGQGPQFIFQYYREEENGRGNFPPRFSGLQFPNYSSELNVNALELDDSALYLCASSLGLAGPANTGELFFGEGSRLTVL.

V gene TRBV20-1 combines with J gene TRBJ2-3. The CDR3 is 14 residues long. Germline CDR1 is DFQATT and CDR2 is SNEGSKA (reference sequence). The chain's CDR3 is CSAKIQAITDTQYF.

The chain has TRBV27 and TRBJ1-2. The CDR3 totals 12 residues. In germline, CDR1 is MNHEY, CDR2 SMNVEV (reference sequence). Here the CDR3 reads CASSLSMGKPTF.

The rearrangement joins TRBV25-1 to TRBJ1-3; no DNA is available, so the TRBD1 call from TCRdb remains unchecked. The length of the CDR3 is 13 residues. CDR1 and CDR2 from the germline V gene are MGHDK and SYGVNS. This CDR3 reads CASSRGAGNTIYF.

V gene TRBV27 combines with J gene TRBJ2-1; the D gene TCRdb calls, TRBD1, cannot be checked with no DNA. The germline CDR1 and CDR2 sequences are MNHEY and SMNVEV (reference sequence). This CDR3 is built from 12 residues. The CDR3 region is CASSLGSREQFF.

The J gene is TRBJ1-1, the V gene TRBV5-5. CDR1 and CDR2 (germline): SGHKS, YYEKEE (reference sequence). The CDR3 extends over 15 amino acids. This CDR3 reads CASSYQWAGNTEAFF.

The chain is built from TRBV30 and TRBJ1-6; TCRdb's assignment of TRBD1 cannot be checked, as there is no DNA. Per germline, CDR1 GTSNPN and CDR2 SVGIG (reference sequence). The CDR3 is 13 residues long. The CDR3 spells CAWSPDRDSPLHF.

The V gene is TRBV5-1, the J gene TRBJ2-1; TCRdb outputs TRBD1, but without DNA this stays unchecked. This CDR3 comprises 17 residues. Germline CDR1 reads SGHRS; CDR2 reads YFSETQ. The CDR3 loop is CASSLTPDRGLDNEQFF.

J is TRBJ1-2 and V is TRBV15. This CDR3 contains 15 residues. Germline V gives CDR1 LNHNV, CDR2 YYDKDF (reference sequence). This CDR3 reads CATSRDYGDAYGYTF.

This chain uses TRBV5-1 with TRBJ2-5. Germline CDR1 reads SGHRS; CDR2 reads YFSETQ. This CDR3 has 12 residues. The chain's CDR3 is CASSSNRETQYF.

The J gene is TRBJ2-5, the V gene TRBV20-1; TCRdb's D call, TRBD1, is unchecked because there is no DNA. The germline V gene has CDR1 DFQATT and CDR2 SNEGSKA (reference sequence). The CDR3 totals 15 residues. The CDR3 here is CSARGGDSFQETQYF.

The chain recombines TRBV16 with TRBJ2-2; TCRdb indicates TRBD2, and absent DNA this call remains unverified. Germline V lookup: CDR1 KGHSY, CDR2 FQNENV. This CDR3 has 16 residues. CDR3 sequence reads: CASSQGTLANTGELFF.

The chain is built from TRBV28 and TRBJ2-7; with no DNA, the TCRdb D assignment of TRBD1 cannot be verified. The CDR3 contains 15 residues. Germline V gene lookup returns CDR1 MDHEN and CDR2 SYDVKM. The CDR3 protein is CASSPRTVGWGEQYF.

The rearrangement uses TRBV12-3 or TRBV12-4 and TRBJ1-2. There are 12 residues in the CDR3. The CDR3 here is CASSWGGLGYTF.

The chain has TRBV28 and TRBJ1-6; with no DNA, the TCRdb D assignment of TRBD1 cannot be verified. Germline CDR1 is MDHEN and CDR2 is SYDVKM. The CDR3 spans 16 residues. The CDR3 protein is CASRLKGGARNSPLHF.

This rearrangement joins TRBV5-1 to TRBJ2-1; without DNA, the TCRdb call of TRBD2 cannot be checked. The length of the CDR3 is 18 residues. Germline assignment: CDR1 SGHRS and CDR2 YFSETQ. The CDR3 here is CASSLLPSLAGGYNEQFF.

This chain joins TRBV12-3 or TRBV12-4 and TRBJ2-1. This CDR3 is built from 15 residues. This CDR3 is CASSLVRTNTNEQFF.

The chain has TRBV15 and TRBJ2-7; TCRdb's D gene call, TRBD1, goes unchecked for lack of DNA. The CDR3 contains 12 residues. Germline V gives CDR1 LNHNV, CDR2 YYDKDF (reference sequence). The CDR3 spells CATSRDQGEQYF.

The rearrangement uses TRBV14 and TRBJ2-1; with no DNA, the TCRdb D assignment of TRBD2 cannot be verified. Germline V gene lookup returns CDR1 SGHDN and CDR2 FVKESK. The CDR3 consists of 14 residues. CDR3 in amino acids: CASSHLTSGLKQFF.

The chain joins TRBV3-1 to TRBJ2-5; TCRdb selects TRBD1, and the lack of DNA leaves this call unchecked. From germline, CDR1 is LGHDT and CDR2 YNNKEL (reference sequence). The length of the CDR3 is 17 residues. CDR3 loop: CASSRLRDRVSQETQYF.

This rearrangement joins TRBV6-1 to TRBJ1-5; TCRdb's D call, TRBD1, is unchecked because there is no DNA. The germline gives CDR1 MNHNS, CDR2 SASEGT. CDR3 length: 15 amino acids. CDR3 residues: CASSQTDRANQPQHF.

The gene calls are TRBV6-1 and TRBJ2-7; lacking DNA, the TRBD1 call made by TCRdb goes unchecked. CDR1 and CDR2 from the germline V gene are MNHNS and SASEGT. There are 14 residues in the CDR3. This CDR3 is CASKGATPFYEQYF.

The rearrangement joins TRBV28 to TRBJ2-2; with no DNA, the TCRdb D assignment of TRBD2 cannot be verified. This CDR3 spans 14 amino acids. The germline V gene encodes CDR1 MDHEN and CDR2 SYDVKM. The CDR3 here is CASNQGGDTGELFF.

This chain joins TRBV5-1 and TRBJ2-7; TCRdb calls TRBD2, which cannot be checked without DNA. Germline CDR1 is SGHRS and CDR2 is YFSETQ. This CDR3 comprises 15 residues. The CDR3: CASSFSGGSSYEQYF.

This chain joins TRBV28 and TRBJ1-2. The CDR3 contains 14 residues. Germline loops: CDR1 MDHEN, CDR2 SYDVKM. CDR3 residues: CASSSTQFPLGYTF.